The 5 T cell receptor beta chains below were found in one sample sequenced in a study of cytomegalovirus exposure and HLA in healthy donors. Both 60 Vbeta primers and 13 Jbeta primers went into the PCR. The table came from immunoSEQ multiplex PCR; TCRdb's copy has only in-frame clones and leaves some out. This table holds 95,000 to 150,000 clones, roughly 80% found once. Sequenced input: PBMCs. Every receptor here comes from a middle-aged woman in good health and CMV-seropositive.

A few counts support this clone. The chain carries TRBV6-1 and TRBJ1-3; the D gene is possibly TRBD1 (6 bases). Germline V lookup: CDR1 MNHNS, CDR2 SASEGT. This CDR3 has 14 amino acids. Trimming took 8 bases from V and 4 from J, leaving 15 bases between them. Written as DNA, the CDR3 is TGTGCCAGCGGGAGGGGGGAGTCCGGAAACACCATATATTTT. This translates into CASGRGESGNTIYF.

The rearrangement joins TRBV11-2 to TRBJ2-1, with a possible D match to TRBD2 (6 bases). CDR1 SGHAT and CDR2 FQNNGV come from the germline V gene. The CDR3 has 15 residues. Trimming cost V 3 bases and J 7 bases, with 16 bases left between them. The CDR3 region has the DNA TGTGCCAGCAGCTTGGAGAGGGGAGGTTGGAATGAGCAGTTCTTC. It encodes CASSLERGGWNEQFF.

The genes are TRBV11-3 and TRBJ1-3; D unclear. In germline, CDR1 is SGHNT, CDR2 YENEEA. The CDR3 consists of 16 residues. Deletions cut 3 bases from V and 0 bases from J, with 12 bases between. DNA of the CDR3: TGTGCCAGCAGCTTCCGGGAGGTTCCCTCTGGAAACACCATATATTTT. It yields the protein CASSFREVPSGNTIYF.

The rearrangement uses TRBV30 and TRBJ1-1; a weak D match, TRBD1 (6 bases). There are 16 residues in the CDR3. From germline, CDR1 is GTSNPN and CDR2 SVGIG (reference sequence). Trimming left V 2 bases short and J 5 bases short, with 21 bases between. CDR3 protein: CAWSTRDPRGATEAFF. CDR3 nucleotide sequence: TGTGCCTGGAGTACCCGGGACCCACGGGGGGCGACTGAAGCTTTCTTT.

J is TRBJ2-1 and V is TRBV7-9; the D is unclear. CDR3 length: 15 residues. V lost 0 bases, J lost 7 bases, and 13 bases lay in between. Germline-derived CDR1 and CDR2 are SEHNR and FQNEAQ (reference sequence). The CDR3 coding sequence is TGTGCCAGCAGCTTAGCTTTGACGGGTGGGAATGAGCAGTTCTTC. Encoded protein: CASSLALTGGNEQFF.